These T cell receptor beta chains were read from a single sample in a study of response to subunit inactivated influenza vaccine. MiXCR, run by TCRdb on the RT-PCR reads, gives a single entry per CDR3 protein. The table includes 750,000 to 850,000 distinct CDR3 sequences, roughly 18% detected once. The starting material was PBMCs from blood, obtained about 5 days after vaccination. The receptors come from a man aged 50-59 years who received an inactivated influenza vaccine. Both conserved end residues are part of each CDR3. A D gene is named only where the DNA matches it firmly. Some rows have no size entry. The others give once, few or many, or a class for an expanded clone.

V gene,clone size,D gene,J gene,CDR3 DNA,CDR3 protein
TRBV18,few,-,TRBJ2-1,TGTGCCAGCACAGACGTGATTCCAGGGGAGCAGTTCTTC,CASTDVIPGEQFF
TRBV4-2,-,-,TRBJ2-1,TGTGCCAGCAGCCCCGTGCAGTATAGATCCTACAATGAGCAGTTCTTC,CASSPVQYRSYNEQFF
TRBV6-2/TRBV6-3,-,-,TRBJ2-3,TGTGCCAGCGGAGAGACCCTACGCACAGATACGCAGTATTTT,CASGETLRTDTQYF
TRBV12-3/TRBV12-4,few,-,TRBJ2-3,TGTGCCAGCAGTTTATTCGGGGAGAGGGGCACAGATACGCAGTATTTT,CASSLFGERGTDTQYF
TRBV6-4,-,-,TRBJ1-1,TGTGCCACCGACCATGGATGGAACACTGAAGCTTTCTTT,CATDHGWNTEAFF
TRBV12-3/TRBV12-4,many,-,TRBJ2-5,TGTGCCAGCAGTCCAGGGGTACGGGAGACCCAGTACTTC,CASSPGVRETQYF
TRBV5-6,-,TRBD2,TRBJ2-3,TGTGCCAGCAGCTGGGGGACTAGGACCACAGATACGCAGTATTTT,CASSWGTRTTDTQYF
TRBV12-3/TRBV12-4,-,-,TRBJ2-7,TGTGCCAGCAGTCAGGACAGACACTCCTACGAGCAGTACTTC,CASSQDRHSYEQYF
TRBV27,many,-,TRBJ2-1,TGTGCCAGCACCTCGGCGCGCCGCACGGACAATGAGCAGTTCTTC,CASTSARRTDNEQFF
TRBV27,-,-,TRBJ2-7,TGTGCCAGCAGTTTATCGGTTTCCGCTACCTACGAGCAGTACTTC,CASSLSVSATYEQYF
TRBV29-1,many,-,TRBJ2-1,TGCAGCGACCTCGGGATGAGCTCCTACAATGAGCAGTTCTTC,CSDLGMSSYNEQFF
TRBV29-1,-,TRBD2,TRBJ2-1,TGCAGCGTTGCAAGGCTAGCGGACAATGAGCAGTTCTTC,CSVARLADNEQFF
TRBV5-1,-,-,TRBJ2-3,TGCGCCAGCACGACGGATGATACGCAGTATTTT,CASTTDDTQYF
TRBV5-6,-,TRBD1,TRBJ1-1,TGTGCCAGCAGCTATTCCTCCGGGACAGGAGACACTGAAGCTTTCTTT,CASSYSSGTGDTEAFF
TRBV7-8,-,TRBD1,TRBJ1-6,TGTGCCAGCAGCTCTCGGACAGGGAGCTCCTATAATTCACCCCTCCACTTT,CASSSRTGSSYNSPLHF
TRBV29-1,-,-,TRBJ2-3,TGCAGCGTTGGTAGGGACCCTTATTTT,CSVGRDPYF
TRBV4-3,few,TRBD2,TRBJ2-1,TGCGCCAGCAGCCCTGGGAGGGCCCCCTACAATGAGCAGTTCTTC,CASSPGRAPYNEQFF
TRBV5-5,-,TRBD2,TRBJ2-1,TGTGCCAGCATGGCTAGCGGGAGATGGAATGAGCAGTTCTTC,CASMASGRWNEQFF
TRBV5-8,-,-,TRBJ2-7,TGTGCCAGCAGCTCGGGACTCCGGGAACCCTACGAGCAGTACTTC,CASSSGLREPYEQYF
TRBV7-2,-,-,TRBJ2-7,TGTGCCAGCAGCCCCACCACCTACGAGCAGTACTTC,CASSPTTYEQYF
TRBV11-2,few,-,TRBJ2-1,TGTGCCAGCCTCCTCCACGGTCCCGAGCAGTTCTTC,CASLLHGPEQFF
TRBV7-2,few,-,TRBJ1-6,TGTGCCAGCAGCCCCGGACAGCGGTCCAGTTCCCTCCACTTT,CASSPGQRSSSLHF
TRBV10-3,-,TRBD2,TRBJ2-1,TGTGCCATCAGTGTTGGAACTAGCGGGGCGCAGTTCTTC,CAISVGTSGAQFF
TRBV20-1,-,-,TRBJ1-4,TGCAGTGCTAGAACCCAGGTTAATGAAAAACTGTTTTTT,CSARTQVNEKLFF
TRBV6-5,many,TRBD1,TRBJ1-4,TGTGCCAGCAGAACAGGGGATGAAAAACTGTTTTTT,CASRTGDEKLFF
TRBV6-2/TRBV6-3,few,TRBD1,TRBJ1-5,TGTGCCAGCAGCAGCCAGACAGGGATCAGCAATCAGCCCCAGCATTTT,CASSSQTGISNQPQHF
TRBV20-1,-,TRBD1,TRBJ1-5,TGCGCGACAGGGGAACAGCCCCAGCATTTT,CATGEQPQHF
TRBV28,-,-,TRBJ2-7,TGTGCCAGCAGTTCCGGGACGCGGCGGTACGAGCAGTACTTC,CASSSGTRRYEQYF
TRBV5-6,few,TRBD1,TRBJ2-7,TGTGCCAGCAGCCCGAGGACAGGGTACCACGAGCAGTACTTC,CASSPRTGYHEQYF
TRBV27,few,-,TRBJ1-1,TGTGCCAGCAGTTCCAGGGCTCGCAACACTGAAGCTTTCTTT,CASSSRARNTEAFF
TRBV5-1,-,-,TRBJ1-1,TGCGCCAGCAGCTTACAAGATAGGGGTTTGACTGAAGCTTTCTTT,CASSLQDRGLTEAFF
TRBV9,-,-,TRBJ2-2,TGTGCCAGCAGCGGACCCGGGGGAAACACCGGGGAGCTGTTTTTT,CASSGPGGNTGELFF
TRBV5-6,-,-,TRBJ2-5,TGTGCCAGCAGCAGGGAACTTGTAGAGACCCAGTACTTC,CASSRELVETQYF
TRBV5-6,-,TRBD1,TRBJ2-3,TGTGCCAGCAGTCCGAGGAAGGGGGCATTTGATACGCAGTATTTT,CASSPRKGAFDTQYF
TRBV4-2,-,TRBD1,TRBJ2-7,TGTGCCAGCAGCTCCGAGGGAACACCGATAGGGGGCGACGAGCAGTACTTC,CASSSEGTPIGGDEQYF
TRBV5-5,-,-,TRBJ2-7,TGTGCCAGCAGCTTGGGAGCAGGCCATATCCAGTACGAGCAGTACTTC,CASSLGAGHIQYEQYF
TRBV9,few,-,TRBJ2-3,TGTGCCAGCAGCCTCCAGACTAAGGGGGATACGCAGTATTTT,CASSLQTKGDTQYF
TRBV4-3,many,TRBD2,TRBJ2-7,TGCGCCAGCAGCCAAGCACTAGCGGGAGGGATAGGCGTTAGCGAGCAGTACTTC,CASSQALAGGIGVSEQYF
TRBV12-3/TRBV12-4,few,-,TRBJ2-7,TGTGCCAGCAGCATCCCAGGGCGGTACGAGCAGTACTTC,CASSIPGRYEQYF
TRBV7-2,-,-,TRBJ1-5,TGTGCCAGCAGCTTAACATTCCGGAATCAGCCCCAGCATTTT,CASSLTFRNQPQHF
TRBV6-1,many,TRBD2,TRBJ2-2,TGTGCCAGCAGCCGTGGACTAGCGAACACCGGGGAGCTGTTTTTT,CASSRGLANTGELFF
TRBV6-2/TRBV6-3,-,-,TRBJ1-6,TGTGCCAGCAAAGGACGCTCCAACCACCCCGCCCTCCACTTT,CASKGRSNHPALHF
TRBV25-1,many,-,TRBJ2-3,TGTGCCAGCATTAGCGGAATCACAGATACGCAGTATTTT,CASISGITDTQYF
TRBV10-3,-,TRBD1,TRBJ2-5,TGTGCCATCAGTGCCCGGGGCTATGACAGGGACGGCATGTTTACCCAGTACTTC,CAISARGYDRDGMFTQYF
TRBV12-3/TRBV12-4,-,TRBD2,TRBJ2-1,TGTGCCAGCAGCCGGACTAGCGGGATATCGTTCTTC,CASSRTSGISFF
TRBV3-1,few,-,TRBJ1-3,TGTGCCAGCAGCCAAGTTCCAGAGTTTGCCGACACCATATATTTT,CASSQVPEFADTIYF
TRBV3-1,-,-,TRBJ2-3,TGTGCCAGCAGCACGACGGAGGCAGGGACGCAGTATTTT,CASSTTEAGTQYF
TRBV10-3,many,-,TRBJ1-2,TGTGCCATCAGCCATGACAGATTCCAGTCGATGGAATATGGCTACACCTTC,CAISHDRFQSMEYGYTF
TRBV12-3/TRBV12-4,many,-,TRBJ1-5,TGTGCCAGCAGCTTCGACATGGGAGGGCAGCCCCAGCATTTT,CASSFDMGGQPQHF
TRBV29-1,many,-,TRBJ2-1,TGCAGCGTTGCACGAATTAATACAGGCGACAATGAGCAGTTCTTC,CSVARINTGDNEQFF
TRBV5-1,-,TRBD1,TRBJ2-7,TGCGCCAGCAGCCCCAGACAGGGGACGGTCTACGAGCAGTACTTC,CASSPRQGTVYEQYF
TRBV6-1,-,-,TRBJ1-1,TGTGCCAGCGGTCCAGGGGCAGGGCTGAACACTGAAGCTTTCTTT,CASGPGAGLNTEAFF